This entry lists 23 T cell receptor beta chains sequenced from one sample in a study of lymphopenia after photon versus proton radiotherapy (dated by TCRdb to the late 2010s). To prepare the library, the immunoSEQ multiplex PCR assay was applied. The source is immuneACCESS, and TCRdb retained only in-frame sequences with V and J called. Part of the clones is not carried over; for the studies checked, unresolved V genes explain less than half of this, and the remainder is unexplained. This sample comprises some 76,000 clones, 80% to 95% of them detected only once. The ten largest account for 2% to 2.5% of the sample. The sequencing used peripheral blood, collected from a patient treated with photon-based radiotherapy. The receptors stem from a woman aged 40 to 50 with cholangiocarcinoma.

This chain links TRBV5-6 with TRBJ1-2; D not resolved. This CDR3 contains 14 residues. CDR1 is SGHDT and CDR2 is YYEEEE in the germline V gene. With 4 bases removed from V and 3 bases from J, the gap between germline ends came to 13 bases. CDR3 DNA: TGTGCCAGCAGCCGGGGTGTAAACTACTATGGCTACACCTTC. It codes for CASSRGVNYYGYTF.

V is TRBV19 and J is TRBJ1-1; TRBD1 is a possible D gene (5 bases). The germline CDR1 and CDR2 sequences are LNHDA and SQIVND (reference sequence). V was trimmed by 5 bases and J by 5 bases, leaving 9 bases between them. The CDR3 has 12 residues. This chain's CDR3 is CASSVGGTEAFF. The CDR3 DNA reads TGTGCCAGTAGTGTCGGGGGGACTGAAGCTTTCTTT. Combining the CDR3 with reference TRBV19 and TRBJ1-1 gives the whole variable domain DGGITQSPKYLFRKEGQNVTLSCEQNLNHDAMYWYRQDPGQGLRLIYYSQIVNDFQKGDIAEGYSVSREKKESFPLTVTSAQKNPTAFYLCASSVGGTEAFFGQGTRLTVV.

The chain joins TRBV5-6 to TRBJ2-6; 7 nucleotides agree with TRBD1. Germline V gene sequence: CDR1 SGHDT, CDR2 YYEEEE. The CDR3 is 17 amino acids. V was pared by 2 bases and J by 0 bases, with 5 bases of the junction left unmatched. The DNA of the CDR3 is TGTGCCAGCAGCTTTGGGACAGCCCGCTCTGGGGCCAACGTCCTGACTTTC. As protein: CASSFGTARSGANVLTF.

This rearrangement joins TRBV5-6 to TRBJ2-3, with D tentatively TRBD1 or TRBD2 (6 bases each). Germline V CDR1 and CDR2: SGHDT, YYEEEE. The CDR3 extends over 18 amino acids. Trimming stripped 4 bases from V and 3 bases from J, with 24 bases between. CDR3 sequence reads: CASSPTRLGGFGTDTQYF. The CDR3 nucleotides read TGTGCCAGCAGCCCGACTCGCCTCGGGGGCTTTGGTACAGATACGCAGTATTTT.

The gene calls are TRBV19 and TRBJ1-1; D ambiguous. Germline loops: CDR1 LNHDA, CDR2 SQIVND (reference sequence). Deletions cut 5 bases from V and 8 bases from J, with 12 bases between. The CDR3 has 12 amino acids. This CDR3 is CASSSRALEAFF. The CDR3 DNA follows: TGTGCCAGTAGTTCCCGGGCGCTCGAAGCTTTCTTT.

The chain combines TRBV7-3 with TRBJ2-2; weak D call: TRBD2 (5 bases). The V end was cut by 1 base, the J end by 1 base, with 13 bases between. CDR3 length: 17 amino acids. CDR1 and CDR2 (germline): SGHTA, FQGTGA. The CDR3 DNA follows: TGTGCCAGCAGCTTAATTGGTGGGAGCAGGAACACCGGGGAGCTGTTTTTT. Protein sequence: CASSLIGGSRNTGELFF.

This rearrangement joins TRBV27 to TRBJ2-4; D not certain. The CDR3 extends over 16 amino acids. V was cut by 6 bases and J by 12 bases, with 27 bases left in between. CDR1 and CDR2 (germline): MNHEY, SMNVEV (reference sequence). CDR3: CASSLNLPFSSSDQYF. The CDR3 coding sequence is TGTGCCAGCAGCCTAAATCTTCCATTTTCCTCGTCAGATCAGTACTTC.

The chain has TRBV19 and TRBJ2-1; tentative D call: TRBD1 (6 bases). Per the germline V gene, CDR1 is LNHDA and CDR2 is SQIVND (reference sequence). Trimming took off 4 bases at V and 8 bases at J, with 21 bases between the two ends. This CDR3 is 16 amino acids long. CDR3 nucleotides: TGTGCCAGTAGTAGTATTACGCAAAGTGGGGGCGATGAGCAGTTCTTC. Translation: CASSSITQSGGDEQFF.

V usage is TRBV6-5 and J usage is TRBJ2-2, with a weak D call TRBD1 (6 bases). Germline CDR1 reads MNHEY; CDR2 reads SVGAGI. The CDR3 loop spans 15 amino acids. Trimming pared 2 bases from V and 6 bases from J, leaving 13 bases between. CDR3 loop: CASSYTGGASGELFF. The CDR3 DNA reads TGTGCCAGCAGTTACACTGGGGGCGCGTCCGGGGAGCTGTTTTTT.

The J gene is TRBJ2-7, the V gene TRBV10-3; TRBD2 matches 15 bases. J lost 6 bases, V lost 4 bases, and 7 bases had no gene match. The CDR3 consists of 16 residues. The germline V gene has CDR1 ENHRY and CDR2 SYGVKD. The CDR3 spells CAISGTGTSGGTEQYF. The DNA of the CDR3 is TGTGCCATCAGTGGGACCGGGACTAGCGGGGGGACCGAGCAGTACTTC.

This clone has a handful of counts. The chain links TRBV2 to TRBJ2-7; D unresolved. The CDR3 extends over 11 amino acids. The ends were cut back, 10 bases at V and 9 bases at J, with 16 bases in the middle. From germline, CDR1 is SNHLY and CDR2 FYNNEI. The CDR3 sequence is CAIARGTGQYF. CDR3 nucleotide sequence: TGTGCCATAGCACGTGGAACGGGGCAGTACTTC.

V is TRBV9 and J is TRBJ1-2; D possibly corresponds to TRBD1 (5 bases). Germline loops: CDR1 SGDLS, CDR2 YYNGEE. The CDR3 covers 14 residues. The V end lost 0 bases, the J end lost 5 bases, and 11 bases lay between the germline ends. CDR3 amino acids: CASSVVAGSYGYTF. The CDR3 DNA is TGTGCCAGCAGCGTAGTGGCAGGGTCGTATGGCTACACCTTC.

V and J are TRBV28 and TRBJ1-2; 12 bases agree with TRBD1. Per the germline V gene, CDR1 is MDHEN and CDR2 is SYDVKM. The CDR3 contains 19 residues. V was clipped by 8 bases and J by 4 bases; unmatched bases: 20. CDR3 region: CASRTPAGTGGRGLYGYTF. The CDR3 DNA reads TGTGCCAGCCGAACCCCCGCCGGGACAGGGGGCAGGGGGCTCTATGGCTACACCTTC.

The chain uses TRBV18 and TRBJ1-1; 9 bases are a match to TRBD1. V gave up 7 bases and J gave up 5 bases; unmatched junction bases: 8. Germline lookup yields CDR1 KGHSH and CDR2 LQKENI. CDR3 length: 14 amino acids. For the CDR3, the DNA is TGTGCCAGCTTCTCCGGGACAGGGAAAACTGAAGCTTTCTTT. This sequence encodes CASFSGTGKTEAFF.

V and J are TRBV30 and TRBJ1-1; 8 bases agree with TRBD1. After removal of 3 bases from V and 8 bases from J, the junction contained 11 bases not matched to a gene. Germline V gene sequence: CDR1 GTSNPN, CDR2 SVGIG (reference sequence). CDR3 length: 14 residues. CDR3 amino acids: CAWSARRQGAEAFF. In nucleotides, the CDR3 is TGTGCCTGGAGCGCCCGGCGGCAGGGGGCGGAAGCTTTCTTT.

The rearrangement uses TRBV6-5 and TRBJ2-3, with TRBD2 identical over 8 bases. The CDR3 has 14 amino acids. The V gene's germline CDR1 is MNHEY and CDR2 SVGAGI. The trim removed 3 bases at V and 6 bases at J, leaving 5 bases unmatched. The CDR3 coding sequence is TGTGCCAGCAGTTATGGGACTAGTTCCGATACGCAGTATTTT. Its protein is CASSYGTSSDTQYF.

This clone occurred once. The genes are TRBV7-9 and TRBJ1-1, with 9 bases fitting TRBD1. This CDR3 is 12 amino acids long. With V trimmed by 6 bases and J by 11 bases, 7 bases remained unmatched. CDR1 and CDR2 from the germline V gene are SEHNR and FQNEAQ (reference sequence). The CDR3 DNA reads TGTGCCAGCAGTTATACAGGGGGCAACGCTTTCTTT. Translation gives CASSYTGGNAFF.

Here the CDR3 DNA reads TGTGCCAGCAGTATACAGACTCTGGGGGTTGGCACTAATGGCTACACCTTC. It translates to CASSIQTLGVGTNGYTF. This sequence joins TRBV25-1 and TRBJ1-2, with D perhaps matching TRBD1 (5 bases). V was shortened by 5 bases and J by 6 bases, with 25 bases between the two germline ends. Per the germline V gene, CDR1 is MGHDK and CDR2 is SYGVNS. The CDR3 runs to 17 residues.

This chain links TRBV10-3 with TRBJ2-2; 7 nucleotides agree with TRBD2. This CDR3 is 15 amino acids long. The germline gives CDR1 ENHRY, CDR2 SYGVKD. The trim removed 0 bases at V and 7 bases at J, leaving 5 bases unmatched. CDR3 in amino acids: CAISESGGIGGELFF. CDR3 nucleotide sequence: TGTGCCATCAGTGAGTCCGGGGGGATCGGCGGGGAGCTGTTTTTT.

V gene TRBV7-3 combines with J gene TRBJ2-3, with D perhaps matching TRBD1 (6 bases). V gave up 3 bases and J gave up 1 base, with 11 bases separating them. The germline gives CDR1 SGHTA, CDR2 FQGTGA. The CDR3 runs 15 residues. The CDR3 DNA sequence: TGTGCCAGCAGCTTCCGGGACACACGCACAGATACGCAGTATTTT. It yields the protein CASSFRDTRTDTQYF.

V gene TRBV18 combines with J gene TRBJ2-7, with 9 positions matching TRBD1. V trimming: 4 bases; J trimming: 4 bases; junction bases outside the gene matches: 2. CDR3 length: 13 residues. Germline lookup yields CDR1 KGHSH and CDR2 LQKENI. CDR3 amino acids: CASSLGQGYEQYF. In nucleotides, the CDR3 is TGTGCCAGCTCACTGGGACAGGGTTACGAGCAGTACTTC.

The chain joins TRBV6-5 to TRBJ1-1, with a possible D match to TRBD1 (5 bases). Per germline, CDR1 MNHEY and CDR2 SVGAGI. Trimming shortened V by 7 bases and J by 4 bases, and 13 bases separated the two germline ends. The CDR3 length is 13 residues. CDR3 nucleotide sequence: TGTGCCAGCAAAGCGGGGGAGATCACTGAAGCTTTCTTT. It is translated as CASKAGEITEAFF.

A word on this clone: A read error may account for a junction end that differs from germline. The gene calls are TRBV7-9 and TRBJ1-5, with D possibly being TRBD1 (6 bases). There are 15 residues in the CDR3. Looked up from germline, CDR1 is SEHNR and CDR2 is FQNEAQ (reference sequence). The CDR3 sequence: CASSVAGAGNQPQHF. The CDR3 region has the DNA TGTGCCAGCAGCGTAGCGGGGGCCGGCAATCAGCCCCAGCATTTT.